This T cell receptor beta chain stems from a study of cytomegalovirus exposure and HLA in healthy donors. A multiplex PCR was run with 60 Vbeta primers and 13 Jbeta primers. Repertoires were generated with immunoSEQ multiplex PCR, while TCRdb's copy carries only in-frame clones and drops some. The data show 160,000 or so clones, 80% to 90% seen once. J gave up 4 bases and V 4 bases, and 8 bases lay outside the gene matches. CDR3 length equals 15 residues. The germline V gene encodes CDR1 SGHRS and CDR2 YFSETQ. The chain is built from TRBV5-1 and TRBJ1-1; 9 positions match TRBD1. The specimen was PBMCs. The TCR originated in a woman aged 25 to 39 in good health and CMV-seropositive. The CDR3 sequence: CASSDPTGGGTEAFF. CDR3 sequence (DNA): TGCGCCAGCAGCGATCCGACAGGGGGAGGCACTGAAGCTTTCTTT.